The sequence of this T cell receptor (beta chain) was determined in a study of CD8 T cells in Susac syndrome. The CDR3 consists of 16 residues. V was pared by 0 bases and J by 1 base, with 13 bases between. Germline V gene sequence: CDR1 MGHRA, CDR2 YSYEKL. A quantity of about 0.5 to 1 ug RNA underwent reverse transcription using random hexamers. From the immunoSEQ multiplex PCR reads, TCRdb called clonotypes with MiXCR, one entry per CDR3 protein. The sample carries some 150,000 distinct CDR3 sequences, about 94% recorded once. Sequenced sample: CD8+ T cells from PBMCs. The V and J genes are TRBV4-1 and TRBJ2-7; D unresolved. This clonotype was obtained from a human donor with multiple sclerosis. This chain's CDR3 is CASSQDTARISYEQYF. CDR3 DNA sequence: TGCGCCAGCAGCCAAGATACCGCCAGGATTTCCTACGAGCAGTACTTC.